The sample holds one count of the clone carrying this T cell receptor beta chain. The antigen is unknown. A much larger clone sits a single nucleotide away, making a read error possible. TCRdb passed the PCR reads through MiXCR, listing each CDR3 protein once. Seen here are about half a million distinct CDR3 sequences, around a fifth observed once, and the top ten hold about 0.84%. This entry comes from a study of molecular identifiers for immune sequencing clone quantification. Broader study findings: Effector cells kept over 97% of their molecules in clones above 20 RNA copies, while naive cells kept under 1% there. Same-barcode identical TCR molecules could make highly expanded clones look smaller than they are.

Between roughly 19,000 and 1,000,000 sorted cells, with 10%, 30% or 50% RNA, yielded naive CD8 libraries. The TCR was taken from a human donor in good health. Some libraries in this study had Jurkat cell RNA spiked in. Material: naive CD8+ T cells from blood, with Jurkat cell RNA spiked in. Regarding subset: FACS-sorted CD8+CD4-CCR7+CD45RA+ naive T cells.

In DNA form, the CDR3 reads TGCAGTGTTAGAGATGCACCCGCCGAGCAGTACTTC. Amino acid sequence: CSVRDAPAEQYF. The gene calls are TRBV20-1 and TRBJ2-7; the D is unclear. The CDR3 contains 12 residues. The germline gives CDR1 DFQATT, CDR2 SNEGSKA (reference sequence).